This TCR beta chain comes out of a study of regulatory T cells in long-lasting Graves disease. Germline V CDR1 and CDR2: MDHEN, SYDVKM. V shed 6 bases and J shed 6 bases, with 18 bases lying between them. The CDR3 runs 15 residues. Combining iRepertoire HTBI primers with Arm-PCR of CDR3 regions, the authors built TCR beta libraries. TCRdb called the multiplex PCR reads again in MiXCR, with one record for every CDR3 protein. The profile shows about 420,000 distinct CDR3 sequences, approximately 16% of them singletons. This clonotype has ten or more counts. Time point specified: newly diagnosed GD, antithyroid drugs for less than 3 months. Construction of the TCR library relied on RNA isolated from PBMCs. These data were also reused for a study on T cells in Graves' hyperthyroidism and ophthalmopathy.

This chain uses TRBV28 with TRBJ2-1; D might be TRBD1 or TRBD2, each matching 6 bases. This specimen was peripheral blood mononuclear cells (PBMCs), taken at new diagnosis, from a patient treated with antithyroid drugs. The sequence derives from a woman aged 18-30 years with Graves disease. CDR3 DNA sequence: TGTGCCAGCAGGCTTAGGGGGACTTACCTCAATGAGCAGTTCTTC. Encoded protein: CASRLRGTYLNEQFF.